The 15 T cell receptor beta chains reported below all come from one sample, sequenced in a study of regulatory T cells in long-lasting Graves disease. Assembly of TCR beta libraries relied on iRepertoire HTBI primers together with Arm-PCR of CDR3 regions. MiXCR, run by TCRdb on the multiplex PCR reads, gives a single entry per CDR3 protein. The top ten hold just under 25% of the sample, which has hundreds of thousands of distinct CDR3 sequences, 15% to 20% seen once. Time point in this sample: newly diagnosed GD, antithyroid drugs for less than 3 months. RNA extracted from PBMCs served as the sequencing template. The same data also contributed to another study, on T cells in Graves' hyperthyroidism and ophthalmopathy.

Sequenced material: peripheral blood mononuclear cells (PBMCs), taken at new diagnosis, from a patient treated with antithyroid drugs. The receptors here all came from a woman aged 40-65 years with Graves disease.

The rearrangement uses TRBV12-3 or TRBV12-4 and TRBJ2-1, with D possibly being TRBD2 (5 bases). The end of the DNA fits TRBJ2-5 better, so the J call may be wrong. The CDR3 runs 13 residues. The CDR3 spells CASNTRSQETQYF. CDR3 sequence (DNA): TGTGCCAGCAATACTAGATCTCAAGAGACCCAGTACTTC.

This clonotype was observed many times. The rearrangement links TRBV3-1 to TRBJ2-1, with D possibly TRBD2 on 7 matching bases. From germline, CDR1 is LGHDT and CDR2 YNNKEL (reference sequence). Trimming pared 2 bases from V and 7 bases from J, leaving 12 bases between. This CDR3 spans 14 amino acids. The CDR3 loop is CASSQRGAENEQFF. The CDR3 coding sequence is TGTGCCAGCAGCCAACGGGGGGCCGAAAATGAGCAGTTCTTC.

The sample holds many counts of this clonotype. The J gene is TRBJ1-2, the V gene TRBV18; D possibly corresponds to TRBD1 (6 bases). Trimming took off 4 bases at V and 3 bases at J, with 9 bases between the two ends. This CDR3 contains 13 residues. The V gene's germline CDR1 is KGHSH and CDR2 LQKENI. CDR3 amino acids: CASSRRQDYGYTF. CDR3 DNA sequence: TGTGCCAGCTCACGGAGACAGGACTATGGCTACACCTTC.

This clonotype showed up just a few times. The chain links TRBV12-3 or TRBV12-4 to TRBJ1-4; 7 bases line up with TRBD1. The CDR3 is made up of 14 amino acids. J lost 8 bases, V lost 6 bases, and 9 bases had no gene match. CDR3: CASSPGTEREKLFF. DNA of the CDR3: TGTGCCAGCAGCCCCGGGACAGAAAGGGAAAAACTGTTTTTT.

This clonotype was picked up many times. V gene TRBV11-2 combines with J gene TRBJ1-6; no clear D gene. The CDR3 runs to 15 residues. CDR1 is SGHAT and CDR2 is FQNNGV in the germline V gene. Trimming left V 2 bases short and J 9 bases short, with 14 bases between. The CDR3 is CASSLRRSGGSPLHF. CDR3 coding DNA: TGTGCCAGCAGCTTAAGACGGTCCGGAGGTTCACCCCTCCACTTT.

The J gene is TRBJ1-3, the V gene TRBV9, with a weak D call TRBD1 (5 bases). With 0 bases removed from V and 2 bases from J, the gap between germline ends came to 15 bases. The CDR3 totals 17 residues. CDR1 and CDR2 from the germline V gene are SGDLS and YYNGEE. The CDR3 DNA reads as TGTGCCAGCAGCGTAGAGAGGGGATGGAAGACTGGAAACACCATATATTTT. It is translated as CASSVERGWKTGNTIYF.

In this sample, this clonotype turned up many times. The V call is TRBV29-1, the J call TRBJ1-2, with 8 nucleotides matching TRBD1. Germline CDR1 SQVTM, CDR2 ANQGSEA. CDR3 size: 13 residues. Trimming cost V 7 bases and J 2 bases; bases outside gene matches: 6. The CDR3 DNA reads as TGCAGCGGGATGACAGGGGAGAACTATGGCTACACCTTC. It yields the protein CSGMTGENYGYTF.

This clonotype was counted ten times or more. The chain has TRBV30 and TRBJ2-1; TRBD1 matches 9 bases. CDR1 is GTSNPN, CDR2 SVGIG, per germline (reference sequence). This CDR3 has 15 amino acids. Trimming at V came to 5 bases and at J to 4 bases, leaving 9 bases not matched to a gene. CDR3 nucleotide sequence: TGTGCCTGGTCGGAAGGGACAGGGAAATACAATGAGCAGTTCTTC. This translates into CAWSEGTGKYNEQFF. The full variable domain, rest sourced from reference TRBV30 and TRBJ2-1, is SQTIHQWPATLVQPVGSPLSLECTVEGTSNPNLYWYRQAAGRGLQLLFYSVGIGQISSEVPQNLSASRPQDRQFILSSKKLLLSDSGFYLCAWSEGTGKYNEQFFGPGTRLTVL.

In regard to this clonotype: This could be a read error, since a much larger clone is one nucleotide away. The chain links TRBV4-2 to TRBJ1-1; D possibly corresponds to TRBD1 (5 bases). There are 15 residues in the CDR3. Per the germline V gene, CDR1 is LGHNA and CDR2 is YNFKEQ. Trimming pared 5 bases from V and 5 bases from J, leaving 18 bases between. The CDR3 DNA reads TGTGCCAGCAGCTTGCCGCGACAGAGAGGAACTGAAGCTTTCTTT. It specifies CASSLPRQRGTEAFF.

The V and J genes are TRBV15 and TRBJ1-2; no definite D call. This CDR3 is 13 amino acids long. The V gene's germline CDR1 is LNHNV and CDR2 YYDKDF (reference sequence). V gave up 5 bases and J gave up 1 base, with 8 bases separating them. The CDR3 reads CATSPDLNYGYTF. As DNA, the CDR3 is TGTGCCACCAGCCCGGACCTTAACTATGGCTACACCTTC.

This chain connects TRBV19 to TRBJ2-2, with D possibly being TRBD1 (6 bases). Looked up from germline, CDR1 is LNHDA and CDR2 is SQIVND (reference sequence). Trimming removed 3 bases at V and 1 base at J, with 15 bases between. The CDR3 sequence is 17 residues long. The CDR3 DNA sequence: TGTGCCAGTAGTATGGATACCGGGACATTGAACACCGGGGAGCTGTTTTTT. The encoded protein is CASSMDTGTLNTGELFF.

This clonotype was observed a few times. The V and J genes are TRBV6-1 and TRBJ2-3, with 10 bases aligning to TRBD2. Germline loops: CDR1 MNHNS, CDR2 SASEGT. The ends lost 1 base at V and 4 bases at J; junction bases unmatched: 11. The CDR3 loop spans 18 amino acids. The DNA for the CDR3 is TGTGCCAGCAGTGAAGACATATTAGCGGGGGGAACCGCAGATACGCAGTATTTT. It is translated as CASSEDILAGGTADTQYF.

Many counts were recorded for this clonotype. The chain has TRBV24-1 and TRBJ1-5; D is undetermined. The CDR3 runs to 14 residues. The V gene's germline CDR1 is KGHDR and CDR2 SFDVKD. The V end was cut by 5 bases, the J end by 2 bases, with 9 bases between. The CDR3 loop reads CATSVRGGNQPQHF. CDR3 bases: TGTGCCACCAGTGTGCGGGGTGGCAATCAGCCCCAGCATTTT.

This clonotype has only a few counts. The chain has TRBV4-1 and TRBJ2-2; D is possibly TRBD2 (6 bases). The V and J ends lost 2 bases and 2 bases respectively, with 12 bases between them. The germline V gene encodes CDR1 MGHRA and CDR2 YSYEKL. The CDR3 is 16 amino acids. Here the CDR3 DNA reads TGCGCCAGCAGCCAAAAATCAGGGACTAACACCGGGGAGCTGTTTTTT. Its protein product is CASSQKSGTNTGELFF.

This clonotype was picked up a small number of times. The J gene is TRBJ2-3, the V gene TRBV5-6; the D gene could be TRBD1 or TRBD2 (6 bases each). The V gene's germline CDR1 is SGHDT and CDR2 YYEEEE. This CDR3 is built from 15 residues. Trimming removed 4 bases at V and 2 bases at J, with 14 bases between. CDR3 DNA: TGTGCCAGCAGCAGGGGGGAGACGGTCACAGATACGCAGTATTTT. Its translation is CASSRGETVTDTQYF.